The TCR beta chain under discussion was sequenced for a study of blood T cell repertoires in COVID-19. About the research overall: Both acute and convalescent COVID-19 samples were obtained from the United States, Italy and Spain.

In the original workflow: Amplification from reference gene primers served as the basis for estimated nucleated cell counts. Libraries were prepared by immunoSEQ multiplex PCR; TCRdb keeps only in-frame clonotypes and omits some of them. The DNA gave D and trimming, while V, J and clone size come from that table. The top ten clones hold 5.4% of a sample with tens of thousands of clones, around 93% of them seen once. CDR1 and CDR2 from the germline V gene are LGHNA and YNFKEQ. The CDR3 runs to 15 residues. Trimming stripped 0 bases from V and 0 bases from J, with 8 bases between. The sample was peripheral blood. This clonotype was obtained from a human donor in a cohort sampled during active COVID-19. The chain links TRBV4-2 to TRBJ1-1, with TRBD1 as a possible D gene (5 bases). CDR3 protein: CASSQETVMNTEAFF. The CDR3 region has the DNA TGTGCCAGCAGCCAAGAGACAGTAATGAACACTGAAGCTTTCTTT.